This T cell receptor beta chain is from a study of regulatory T cells in long-lasting Graves disease. This clonotype was seen repeatedly, ten times or more. Its cognate antigen is unknown. Researchers made TCR beta libraries by using iRepertoire HTBI primers and running Arm-PCR on CDR3 regions. In TCRdb, the multiplex PCR reads were re-called with MiXCR into one record per CDR3 protein. The profile shows 200,000 to 250,000 distinct CDR3 sequences, roughly 19% of them singletons. The germline V and J ends were trimmed by 0 bases and 2 bases, with 8 bases remaining between them. The CDR3 consists of 14 residues. Germline V gene sequence: CDR1 SGHRS, CDR2 YFSETQ. The time point: newly diagnosed GD, antithyroid drugs for less than 3 months. The TCR library was prepared using RNA isolated from PBMCs. General study points: Persistent Graves' patients had lower TCR diversity than newly diagnosed ones.

This same sample was also taken into another study, of T cells in Graves' hyperthyroidism and ophthalmopathy.

The gene calls are TRBV5-1 and TRBJ1-1, with TRBD1 as a possible D gene (5 bases). Material: peripheral blood mononuclear cells (PBMCs), obtained at new diagnosis, from a patient treated with antithyroid drugs. The TCR comes from a woman aged 25 to 39 with Graves disease. The CDR3 sequence is CASSLGTSNTEAFF. The CDR3, as DNA: TGCGCCAGCAGCTTGGGGACATCTAACACTGAAGCTTTCTTT.